The rows below give T cell receptor beta chains drawn from one sample of a study of shared clonotypes between healthy human individuals. The repertoire was sequenced with immunoSEQ multiplex PCR; TCRdb's copy has only in-frame clones and lacks some. The table lists 800,000 or so clones, about 96% of them singletons. Sequences were obtained from naive CD8+ T cells sorted from blood. Source of these receptors: a young man in good health. Both conserved end residues are part of each CDR3. The order of the fields is V gene, clone size, CDR3 protein. The size of a clone is reported for some rows only, either as once, few or many, or as a class for expanded clones.

>TRBV10-3|-
CAISSGQGVSYEQYF
>TRBV28|few
CASSLANEQFF
>TRBV6-1|-
CASGPDRGEPQHF
>TRBV13|once
CASSLLADPYEQYF
>TRBV15|-
CATRTGAGETQYF
>TRBV7-9|-
CASILGAETEAFF
>TRBV5-5|-
CASSPGGPEAFF
>TRBV27|-
CASSFKAPWGTTYEQYF
>TRBV7-9|-
CASSWVLEQFF
>TRBV4-1|-
CASSQEGAANEKLFF
>TRBV29-1|-
CSVEDRKPGEQYF
>TRBV9|-
CASSGDGGPVDTQYF
>TRBV14|-
CASSPRTGGSYEQYF
>TRBV5-1|-
CASSSGQGVSHTEAFF
>TRBV27|-
CASTGGGGGYTF
>TRBV19|-
CASSIQGSVGDTQYF
>TRBV25-1|-
CASSDRDRDLFYGYTF
>TRBV28|-
CASRGQGEYGYTF
>TRBV28|-
CASLKRERVNEQFF
>TRBV6-1|-
CASSIGTSSGELFF
>TRBV29-1|-
CSVDGQRAYNEQFF
>TRBV9|-
CASSVDGNTIYF
>TRBV28|-
CATADLTDTQYF
>TRBV6-5|-
CASSPTLAVNEQFF
>TRBV5-4|-
CASSFGEFSYGYTF
>TRBV12-5|-
CASGLGPGVGVNTEAFF
>TRBV6-5|once
CASSYVGSAYEQYF
>TRBV29-1|-
CSVEGRQDVSTDTQYF
>TRBV27|-
CASSPGTGGRNEQFF
>TRBV30|-
CAWIRLAGYEQYF
>TRBV29-1|-
CSVAGGLAGGSDTQYF
>TRBV28|-
CASTFSPGQGINQPQHF
>TRBV20-1|-
CSATPGTEAFF
>TRBV21-1|-
CAPRRVPSYEQYF
>TRBV13|-
CASSFARGTGHNTGELFF
>TRBV27|-
CASSTVSGITDEQYF
>TRBV11-2|-
CASSSVGGRYEQYF
>TRBV6-5|few
CASSFGQAVQPQHF
>TRBV9|-
CASSEQDSAYGYTF
>TRBV19|-
CASSRVQGNEQFF
>TRBV29-1|once
CSAVGNQETQYF
>TRBV7-8|-
CASSLASLSDEQFF
>TRBV7-9|-
CASSIRTSGSLSEQFF
>TRBV9|-
CASSVEGSGTPYEQYF
>TRBV7-9|once
CASSLMDRAGEQYF
>TRBV5-1|once
CASTVGVSSYNEQFF
>TRBV27|-
CASSLSGLAGETQYF
>TRBV7-9|-
CASSQIAGKSTDTQYF
>TRBV6-5|once
CASSLTGGHEQYF
>TRBV15|-
CATSREATPTYGYTF
>TRBV11-2|-
CASSLNNYGYTF
>TRBV28|-
CASSPYTNSGNTIYF
>TRBV7-6|-
CASSAGTGGAYGYTF
>TRBV9|-
CASGTGNEQYF